What follows are 15 T cell receptor beta chains derived from one specimen sequenced in a study of lymphopenia after photon versus proton radiotherapy. The repertoire was sequenced with immunoSEQ multiplex PCR; TCRdb's copy has only in-frame clones and lacks some. The sample records about 55,000 clones, around 85% being singletons. The input for sequencing was peripheral blood, taken from a patient treated with proton-based radiotherapy. These receptors came from a man in his 60s with pancreatic cancer.

This clone was seen a few times. The rearrangement links TRBV2 to TRBJ2-7, with 7 bases fitting TRBD1. J lost 2 bases, V lost 10 bases, and 17 bases had no gene match. Germline V lookup: CDR1 SNHLY, CDR2 FYNNEI. The CDR3 contains 16 residues. CDR3 sequence reads: CAILPPPGQRPYEQYF. The DNA of the CDR3 is TGTGCCATCCTCCCTCCCCCGGGACAGAGACCCTACGAGCAGTACTTC.

This chain connects TRBV7-9 to TRBJ1-1; 7 bases match TRBD1. V lost 6 bases, J lost 8 bases, and 6 bases stayed unmatched. The CDR3 has 12 residues. Germline V lookup: CDR1 SEHNR, CDR2 FQNEAQ (reference sequence). In nucleotides, the CDR3 is TGTGCCAGCAGGGACCAGGGGGGCGAAGCTTTCTTT. Encoded protein: CASRDQGGEAFF. Looking up the rest from reference TRBV7-9 and TRBJ1-1 gives the full variable domain: DTGVSQNPRHKITKRGQNVTFRCDPISEHNRLYWYRQTLGQGPEFLTYFQNEAQLEKSRLLSDRFSAERPKGSFSTLEIQRTEQGDSAMYLCASRDQGGEAFFGQGTRLTVV.

This clone was seen a few times. The chain couples TRBV30 to TRBJ1-2, with D uncertain. Trimming pared 2 bases from V and 4 bases from J, leaving 11 bases between. This CDR3 region has 13 residues. CDR1 GTSNPN and CDR2 SVGIG come from the germline V gene (reference sequence). The CDR3 region has the DNA TGTGCCTGGAGTTATGGGGATTTCTATGGCTACACCTTC. This encodes CAWSYGDFYGYTF. The full variable domain, with the rest looked up from reference TRBV30 and TRBJ1-2, is SQTIHQWPATLVQPVGSPLSLECTVEGTSNPNLYWYRQAAGRGLQLLFYSVGIGQISSEVPQNLSASRPQDRQFILSSKKLLLSDSGFYLCAWSYGDFYGYTFGSGTRLTVV.

The V gene is TRBV28, the J gene TRBJ2-7; D is uncertain. Germline values: CDR1 MDHEN, CDR2 SYDVKM. Trimming shortened V by 6 bases and J by 3 bases, and 9 bases separated the two germline ends. CDR3 length equals 12 residues. CDR3 amino acids: CASSPPLYEQYF. The CDR3 nucleotides read TGTGCCAGCAGCCCGCCCCTCTACGAGCAGTACTTC.

The rearrangement uses TRBV2 and TRBJ2-1; D might be TRBD1 or TRBD2, each matching 5 bases. The V and J ends lost 7 bases and 6 bases respectively, with 16 bases between them. The CDR3 contains 14 residues. Germline assignment: CDR1 SNHLY and CDR2 FYNNEI. The CDR3 sequence: CASTKRQGPNEQFF. Here the CDR3 DNA reads TGTGCCAGCACCAAAAGGCAGGGACCCAATGAGCAGTTCTTC.

The chain joins TRBV28 to TRBJ2-2; perhaps D is TRBD1 or TRBD2 (6 bases each). From germline, CDR1 is MDHEN and CDR2 SYDVKM. The CDR3 spans 14 residues. Trimming took 6 bases from V and 6 from J, leaving 14 bases between them. The CDR3 DNA sequence: TGTGCCAGCAGACCCCGGGGGCTGGCCGGGGAGCTGTTTTTT. It encodes CASRPRGLAGELFF.

The genes are TRBV18 and TRBJ2-5; D is undetermined. This CDR3 region has 13 residues. The germline V and J ends were trimmed by 6 bases and 5 bases, with 13 bases remaining between them. Germline assignment: CDR1 KGHSH and CDR2 LQKENI. The CDR3 DNA sequence: TGTGCCAGCTCCCCGGTAGAAGCGGAGACCCAGTACTTC. Amino acids: CASSPVEAETQYF.

This chain's CDR3 is CASERRGTDTQYF. Here the CDR3 DNA reads TGTGCCAGCGAGCGGAGGGGCACAGATACGCAGTATTTT. The gene calls are TRBV7-8 and TRBJ2-3; perhaps TRBD2 as D (6 bases). The CDR3 consists of 13 residues. V was pared by 8 bases and J by 1 base, with 10 bases between. CDR1 is SGHVS, CDR2 FQNEAQ, per germline.

As regards this clone: This specimen includes other DNA sequences encoding the same CDR3. The J gene is TRBJ2-1, the V gene TRBV6-5, with no clear D. The CDR3 loop spans 13 amino acids. The V end lost 0 bases, the J end lost 9 bases, and 9 bases lay between the germline ends. CDR1 is MNHEY, CDR2 SVGAGI, per germline. The CDR3 reads CASSYSKVAEQFF. In DNA form, the CDR3 reads TGTGCCAGCAGTTACTCGAAAGTGGCTGAGCAGTTCTTC.

The chain joins TRBV19 to TRBJ1-5; TRBD1 aligns across 8 bases. The CDR3 has 15 residues. From germline, CDR1 is LNHDA and CDR2 SQIVND (reference sequence). J was trimmed by 2 bases and V by 6 bases; bases with no gene match: 6. CDR3 protein: CASSQTGDGNQPQHF. CDR3 bases: TGTGCCAGTAGCCAGACAGGGGACGGCAATCAGCCCCAGCATTTT.

The chain couples TRBV6-5 to TRBJ2-6; no clear D. CDR1 is MNHEY, CDR2 SVGAGI, per germline. V lost 2 bases and J lost 4, with 6 bases in between. There are 14 residues in the CDR3. The CDR3 protein is CASSYGSGANVLTF. The DNA of the CDR3 is TGTGCCAGCAGTTACGGGTCGGGGGCCAACGTCCTGACTTTC.

The chain recombines TRBV28 with TRBJ2-7; D is undetermined. The CDR3 consists of 11 residues. Germline assignment: CDR1 MDHEN and CDR2 SYDVKM. V lost 6 bases and J lost 3, with 6 bases in between. The CDR3 region has the DNA TGTGCCAGCAGAACACACTACGAGCAGTACTTC. Translation: CASRTHYEQYF.

This clone was picked up a small number of times. The genes are TRBV5-4 and TRBJ2-2; D gene ambiguous. The CDR3 extends over 13 amino acids. With 9 bases removed from V and 3 bases from J, the gap between germline ends came to 12 bases. CDR1 is SGHNT, CDR2 YYREEE, per germline (reference sequence). The CDR3 DNA is TGTGCCATCAAGGGAAAGTACACCGGGGAGCTGTTTTTT. This gives the protein CAIKGKYTGELFF.

In nucleotides, the CDR3 is TGTGCCAGCAGCCCCCTTAGGACTAGCGTAAACAATGAGCAGTTCTTC. Protein: CASSPLRTSVNNEQFF. The J gene is TRBJ2-1, the V gene TRBV7-2, with TRBD2 identical over 9 bases. The CDR3 is 16 residues long. Germline V CDR1 and CDR2: SGHTA, FQGNSA. Germline trimming cut 5 bases from V and 5 bases from J; bases unmatched to any gene: 10.

The chain combines TRBV23-1 with TRBJ2-7; 8 nucleotides align to TRBD2. TRBV23-1 is reported as an ORF; its role is uncertain. The junction had 8 bases not matched to a gene; V was cut back by 6 bases and J by 1 base. CDR3 size: 15 residues. CDR3 in amino acids: CASSPTGTRSYEQYF. CDR3 DNA: TGCGCCAGCAGCCCGACCGGGACTAGGTCCTACGAGCAGTACTTC.